This TCR beta chain was identified in a study of CD8 T cells in ankylosing spondylitis. Study observations and caveats: Within ankylosing spondylitis blood, a TCR beta motif made up of fewer than ten highly homologous variants appeared to be characteristic. Reportedly, matched ankylosing spondylitis synovial fluid was significantly enriched for disease-linked clones.

The ends were cut back, 3 bases at V and 8 bases at J, with 10 bases in the middle. The CDR3 has 13 residues. Germline-derived CDR1 and CDR2 are KGHSH and LQKENI. There are a few counts of this clonotype. Its antigen is undetermined. The authors made TCR beta libraries by quantitative 5'-RACE with molecular barcodes. TCRdb redid the calling of the 5' RACE reads with MiXCR, one entry per CDR3 protein. In the table there are 50,000 to 60,000 distinct CDR3 sequences, 6% to 7.5% of which are singletons. The rearrangement links TRBV18 to TRBJ2-2; either TRBD1 or TRBD2 may supply D (5 bases each). This receptor was identified in a female donor with ankylosing spondylitis or in good health (not recorded which). Input material: blood, either unsorted or a sorted T cell fraction (not recorded which). Here the CDR3 DNA reads TGTGCCAGCTCACCCGGGACGAGAGGGGAGCTGTTTTTT. It yields the protein CASSPGTRGELFF.